The 22 T cell receptor beta chains presented below share a single source sample, sequenced in a study of immune cell composition in non-small cell lung cancer. Only in-frame clones appear in the TCRdb table, and some are missing; sequencing was by immunoSEQ multiplex PCR. The sample shows 6,000 to 8,500 clones, roughly 70% of them seen only once. The sequenced material came from lung tumor tissue. These receptors originate from a human donor with non-small cell lung cancer.

This clone has just one count. The CDR3 sequence: CASSDRPGQGAGDTQYF. The CDR3 nucleotides are TGTGCCAGCAGTGACCGTCCGGGACAGGGGGCTGGGGATACGCAGTATTTT. V usage is TRBV6-1 and J usage is TRBJ2-3; TRBD1 matches 12 bases. This CDR3 is built from 17 residues. Germline V CDR1 and CDR2: MNHNS, SASEGT. Trimming removed 3 bases from V and 6 bases from J; junction bases left unmatched: 10.

This clone appeared a single time. The genes are TRBV5-1 and TRBJ2-1; 7 positions match TRBD1. CDR3 size: 15 residues. V dropped 4 bases and J dropped 4; count of bases not matched to a gene: 8. Germline V gene data show CDR1 as SGHRS and CDR2 as YFSETQ. The chain's CDR3 is CASSQPTGVYNEQFF. For the CDR3, the DNA is TGCGCCAGCAGCCAGCCTACAGGGGTGTACAATGAGCAGTTCTTC.

This clone was detected a few times. The rearrangement joins TRBV30 to TRBJ1-5; D may be TRBD1 (6 bases). This CDR3 has 13 residues. The ends were cut back, 5 bases at V and 5 bases at J, with 13 bases in the middle. From germline, CDR1 is GTSNPN and CDR2 SVGIG (reference sequence). The DNA for the CDR3 is TGTGCCTGGGCTCTTGGGGGCCATCAGCCCCAGCATTTT. Translated: CAWALGGHQPQHF. Variable domain in full (rest from reference TRBV30 and TRBJ1-5): SQTIHQWPATLVQPVGSPLSLECTVEGTSNPNLYWYRQAAGRGLQLLFYSVGIGQISSEVPQNLSASRPQDRQFILSSKKLLLSDSGFYLCAWALGGHQPQHFGDGTRLSIL.

Only one count was recorded for this clone. This chain uses TRBV5-1 with TRBJ2-3, with 7 bases that match TRBD2. V dropped 2 bases and J dropped 2; count of bases not matched to a gene: 5. The CDR3 is made up of 15 amino acids. Looked up from germline, CDR1 is SGHRS and CDR2 is YFSETQ. CDR3 sequence: CASSLGAGFTDTQYF. DNA for the CDR3: TGCGCCAGCAGCTTAGGAGCGGGATTCACAGATACGCAGTATTTT.

In its sample, this clone was seen once. The J gene is TRBJ1-4, the V gene TRBV5-1; 8 bases agree with TRBD1. Germline CDR1 SGHRS, CDR2 YFSETQ. V was clipped by 2 bases and J by 8 bases; unmatched bases: 5. There are 14 residues in the CDR3. The CDR3 is CASSFDRGGEKLFF. CDR3 in DNA: TGCGCCAGCAGCTTCGACAGGGGAGGCGAAAAACTGTTTTTT.

This clone was detected a few times. The rearrangement links TRBV20-1 to TRBJ2-1; no reliable D call. Trimming cost V 5 bases and J 4 bases, with 6 bases left between them. CDR1 and CDR2 (germline): DFQATT, SNEGSKA (reference sequence). The CDR3 sequence is 11 residues long. The CDR3 loop reads CSAASYNEQFF. Written as DNA, the CDR3 is TGCAGTGCTGCTAGTTACAATGAGCAGTTCTTC.

The chain is built from TRBV4-1 and TRBJ1-2, with TRBD1 as a possible D gene (5 bases). The CDR3 has 13 amino acids. Germline CDR1 reads MGHRA; CDR2 reads YSYEKL. The V and J ends lost 4 bases and 4 bases respectively, with 10 bases between them. The CDR3 nucleotides read TGCGCCAGCAGCCGCACAGGCGGCTATGGCTACACCTTC. This codes for CASSRTGGYGYTF.

CDR3 nucleotides: TGTGCCAGCAGTCCCCCCCCGGGACAGGTCTATGGCTACACCTTC. Translated, it gives CASSPPPGQVYGYTF. The chain employs TRBV28 and TRBJ1-2, with 8 bases fitting TRBD1. The CDR3 length is 15 residues. The trim removed 5 bases at V and 4 bases at J, leaving 9 bases unmatched. Germline V CDR1 and CDR2: MDHEN, SYDVKM.

This rearrangement joins TRBV18 to TRBJ2-5; 13 nucleotides align to TRBD2. Germline V gene data show CDR1 as KGHSH and CDR2 as LQKENI. This CDR3 is 15 amino acids long. Germline trimming cut 2 bases from V and 5 bases from J; bases unmatched to any gene: 2. The CDR3 nucleotides read TGTGCCAGCTCACCAGAGACTAGCGGGGGGGAGACCCAGTACTTC. Amino acid sequence: CASSPETSGGETQYF.

This clone appeared a few times. The rearrangement uses TRBV7-9 and TRBJ1-1; no clear D gene. CDR1 is SEHNR, CDR2 FQNEAQ, per germline (reference sequence). Trimming stripped 8 bases from V and 1 base from J, with 11 bases between. The CDR3 totals 13 residues. CDR3 nucleotides: TGTGCCAGCTCGGTAGAGGCGAACACTGAAGCTTTCTTT. Its translation: CASSVEANTEAFF.

The CDR3 is CAWRDRVAGNTIYF. CDR3 bases: TGTGCCTGGAGAGACAGGGTTGCTGGAAACACCATATATTTT. The V and J genes are TRBV30 and TRBJ1-3, with 7 bases aligning to TRBD1. Germline-derived CDR1 and CDR2 are GTSNPN and SVGIG (reference sequence). V trimming: 3 bases; J trimming: 2 bases; junction bases outside the gene matches: 4. CDR3 length equals 14 residues.

The V call is TRBV10-3, the J call TRBJ1-4; the match to TRBD1 covers 10 bases. The ends lost 5 bases at V and 7 bases at J; junction bases unmatched: 7. This CDR3 comprises 15 residues. CDR1 is ENHRY and CDR2 is SYGVKD in the germline V gene. The DNA of the CDR3 is TGTGCCATCAGTAACGGACAGGGGGACGGTGAAAAACTGTTTTTT. Protein product: CAISNGQGDGEKLFF.

The J gene is TRBJ2-7, the V gene TRBV7-9; D might be TRBD2 (6 bases). The CDR3 sequence is 13 residues long. V shed 3 bases and J shed 5 bases, with 11 bases lying between them. Germline V gives CDR1 SEHNR, CDR2 FQNEAQ (reference sequence). DNA for the CDR3: TGTGCCAGCAGCTTCGGTGCGGGAAACGAGCAGTACTTC. Translating it yields CASSFGAGNEQYF.

This chain connects TRBV6-6 to TRBJ1-1; possible D gene TRBD1, 5 bases. The CDR3 has 12 amino acids. Trimming cost V 11 bases and J 1 base, with 11 bases left between them. Germline CDR1 reads MNHNY; CDR2 reads SVGAGI (reference sequence). The CDR3 spells CAGGVRNTEAFF. DNA of the CDR3: TGTGCCGGGGGGGTGAGGAACACTGAAGCTTTCTTT.

The rearrangement joins TRBV5-1 to TRBJ2-2, with TRBD1 matching 9 bases. Germline loops: CDR1 SGHRS, CDR2 YFSETQ. With V trimmed by 3 bases and J by 4 bases, 1 base remained unmatched. The CDR3 is 14 amino acids. This CDR3 is CASSSQGATGELFF. As DNA, the CDR3 is TGCGCCAGCAGCTCACAGGGGGCCACCGGGGAGCTGTTTTTT.

There are a few counts of this clone. The chain has TRBV19 and TRBJ1-5; the match to TRBD1 covers 7 bases. Per the germline V gene, CDR1 is LNHDA and CDR2 is SQIVND (reference sequence). J gave up 1 base and V 6 bases, and 3 bases lay outside the gene matches. The CDR3 totals 14 residues. The CDR3 spells CASSRRGSNQPQHF. The CDR3 coding sequence is TGTGCCAGTAGCCGCAGGGGGAGCAATCAGCCCCAGCATTTT.

The V gene is TRBV25-1, the J gene TRBJ2-7, with 7 nucleotides matching TRBD2. CDR3 length: 13 amino acids. Germline trimming cut 7 bases from V and 8 bases from J; bases unmatched to any gene: 11. Germline assignment: CDR1 MGHDK and CDR2 SYGVNS. CDR3 nucleotide sequence: TGTGCCAGCACTCCTCCAGCGGGGTCACAGCAGTACTTC. Translated, it gives CASTPPAGSQQYF.

This clone has a single count. The CDR3 DNA reads TGTGCCAGCAGTGTAGGGGTGAACACTGAAGCTTTCTTT. Translating gives CASSVGVNTEAFF. The rearrangement joins TRBV2 to TRBJ1-1; D may be TRBD1 (5 bases). Trimming shortened V by 4 bases and J by 0 bases, and 6 bases separated the two germline ends. CDR3 length equals 13 residues. Germline CDR1 and CDR2: SNHLY and FYNNEI.

The chain uses TRBV28 and TRBJ2-3, with TRBD2 matching over 8 bases. Germline CDR1 MDHEN, CDR2 SYDVKM. This CDR3 is 13 amino acids long. The V gene end was trimmed by 9 bases and the J gene end by 2 bases; junction bases not matched to a gene: 4. The CDR3, as DNA: TGTGCCAGTTCACTAGCGGACACAGATACGCAGTATTTT. This codes for CASSLADTDTQYF.

This clone has only one observation. V gene TRBV19 combines with J gene TRBJ2-5; D is undetermined. The CDR3 is made up of 14 amino acids. Germline V lookup: CDR1 LNHDA, CDR2 SQIVND (reference sequence). The V and J ends lost 4 bases and 2 bases respectively, with 11 bases between them. For the CDR3, the DNA is TGTGCCAGTAGTAGCCGGGTAGGACAAGAGACCCAGTACTTC. It codes for CASSSRVGQETQYF.

The V and J genes are TRBV6-5 and TRBJ1-1; D might be TRBD1 (6 bases). V was pared by 2 bases and J by 4 bases, with 14 bases between. The CDR3 is 15 residues long. CDR1 MNHEY and CDR2 SVGAGI come from the germline V gene. For the CDR3, the DNA is TGTGCCAGCAGTTACAGTATGACAGGTAGCACTGAAGCTTTCTTT. Translation gives CASSYSMTGSTEAFF.

The chain is built from TRBV6-1 and TRBJ1-2; perhaps TRBD1 as D (5 bases). Germline V gene sequence: CDR1 MNHNS, CDR2 SASEGT. The CDR3 has 15 residues. Trimming removed 1 base from V and 4 bases from J, with 13 bases in between. The CDR3 nucleotides are TGTGCCAGCAGTGAAGTAGGTCAGGGACTCTATGGCTACACCTTC. Protein sequence: CASSEVGQGLYGYTF.